The sequence of this T cell receptor (beta chain) was determined in a study of blood T cell repertoires in COVID-19 (dated by TCRdb to 2018 to 2021). In the study overall: Collaborator samples came from the United States, Italy and Spain and covered acute and convalescent phases of COVID-19. The prospective study material was composed of cDNA or gDNA derived from T cells, B-cell-depleted T cells, or PBMCs. Subjects who had been exposed to COVID-19, were actively infected with it, or had recovered from it provided the deeply sampled blood TCRbeta repertoires that made up the dataset. A freely available public database, intended as a resource for researchers studying the immune response to SARS-CoV-2, is where the repertoires were released. Samples were obtained from the ongoing ImmuneRACE study (first 160 participants) and from over 1,000 subjects provided by 6 global collaborators. A de-identified subject ID, COVID-19 status, age in years and sex were almost always included in the sample metadata. Where available, HLA class I and class II types were obtained from metadata supplied by the sample provider rather than from assay-based typing. The paper as a whole reports these results and caveats: How much clinical and demographic metadata was included differed by source and by participant, and the metadata was provided uncurated.

Enrolling through a virtual design, the prospective study's participants ranged in age from roughly 18 to 90 years and lived across about two dozen United States geographic areas. To assign participants to cohorts, the prospective study relied on clinical history that participants themselves reported in a screening survey and a study questionnaire. Exposed participants were defined as having been in contact with someone with a PCR-confirmed or clinician-diagnosed COVID-19 case within 2 weeks of study entry. In the prospective study, whole blood, serum and a nasopharyngeal or oropharyngeal swab were collected from each participant by mobile phlebotomists. Participants in the prospective study had the option to provide additional blood draws and questionnaires over a roughly two-month period. Blood samples from the prospective study were shipped frozen or at room temperature prior to DNA extraction.

Trimmed from V: 1 base; trimmed from J: 2 bases; junction bases lacking a gene match: 4. Spanning cysteine to phenylalanine, the CDR3 consists of 15 amino acids. Solely the CDR3 DNA is kept, with 45 bases framed from the first base. CDR1 and CDR2 were assigned from the germline V gene (reference sequence) as SEHNR and FQNEAQ. TCRbeta CDR3 regions were amplified from genomic DNA using the immunoSEQ Assay, a bias-controlled multiplex PCR. The authors' analysis ran thus. Nucleated cell counts per sample were estimated from amplification of reference gene primers within the assay. Sequence reads were collapsed and filtered to measure the absolute abundance of every unique TCRbeta CDR3 rearrangement. For each sample, productive Simpson clonality was calculated as the square root of Simpson's diversity index over productive rearrangements. TCRdb holds this immuneACCESS table with in-frame rearrangements only. Some clones are missing; in checked studies, unresolved V genes explain under half, and the rest has no known cause. That table is the source of V, J and clone size, and D and trimming were worked out from the DNA. The sample yields 300,000 to 350,000 clones; more than 90% were counted once. Roughly 3.6% of the sample is taken by the ten largest.

About this clone itself: The target of this receptor is not known. Base qualities are not recorded, but no much larger clone differs from it by a single base.

The sequence is built from TRBV7-9 and TRBJ2-5, with TRBD1 identical over 7 junction bases. The sequencing input was PBMCs or T cells enriched from blood (not recorded which). This clonotype originated in a woman aged 25-40 years who had been exposed to COVID-19. The CDR3 protein is CASSLGTGFQETQYF. The DNA reads TGTGCCAGCAGCTTAGGGACAGGTTTTCAAGAGACCCAGTACTTC.